Listed below are T cell receptor beta chains from one sample, sequenced in a study of blood T cell repertoires in COVID-19. TCRdb keeps only in-frame clones here, not all; method: immunoSEQ multiplex PCR. The sample records 200,000 or so clones, around 82% being singletons. Sequencing used PBMCs or T cells enriched from blood (not recorded which). These receptors all stem from a man aged 40-55 years who had recovered from COVID-19. The CDR3 runs from the conserved cysteine through the conserved F or W. D genes are given only for firm matches.

TRBV6-2/TRBV6-3 | - | CASSQQGLNEQYF
TRBV7-6 | TRBD1 | CASSLGTGGNQPQHF
TRBV29-1 | - | CSGMPGGRPEEQFF
TRBV7-9 | - | CASSNSRFGNQPQHF
TRBV6-1 | - | CASSEASHGYTEAFF
TRBV2 | - | CASSGFDTSSNQPQHF
TRBV28 | TRBD2 | CASRTRSGADTQYF
TRBV4-1 | - | CASSQGLGSNSYNEQFF
TRBV11-2 | TRBD1 | CASSLAPTGGRYGYTF
TRBV27 | TRBD2 | CASCSGGAGYRPQFF
TRBV6-2/TRBV6-3 | TRBD1 | CASSLGQVFNEKLFF
TRBV19 | - | CASSLYSMGGEQYF
TRBV5-1 | TRBD1 | CASSQGQGSGNTIYF
TRBV24-1 | TRBD1 | CATSEIGTGKVKETQYF
TRBV6-4 | - | CASSLGGSTEAFF
TRBV6-2/TRBV6-3 | - | CASSYFPSEAFF
TRBV27 | - | CASSFARTYEQYF
TRBV15 | - | CATSRDHTFYEQYF
TRBV5-6 | TRBD1 | CASSLGQVGAFF
TRBV6-1 | - | CASSEDGRSNEKLFF
TRBV7-9 | - | CASSRGAGNNNYGYTF
TRBV27 | - | CASRLVQARGDTQYF
TRBV2 | - | CASSLLRVGFEDTQYF
TRBV7-8 | TRBD1 | CASSLGRTGESGNTIYF
TRBV4-3 | - | CASSQGQNQPQHF
TRBV12-3/TRBV12-4 | TRBD1 | CASSFDRGLGYTF
TRBV5-8 | - | CASSLRGISNQPQHF
TRBV30 | - | CAYLRDLNYGYTF
TRBV10-3 | TRBD2 | CAITTSGVRNTGELFF
TRBV2 | - | CASSDSNSNQPQHF
TRBV5-4 | TRBD1 | CASSTRTGGQETQYF
TRBV28 | TRBD1 | CASSLRDRKAFF
TRBV19 | TRBD1 | CASSDRVRSSNQPQHF